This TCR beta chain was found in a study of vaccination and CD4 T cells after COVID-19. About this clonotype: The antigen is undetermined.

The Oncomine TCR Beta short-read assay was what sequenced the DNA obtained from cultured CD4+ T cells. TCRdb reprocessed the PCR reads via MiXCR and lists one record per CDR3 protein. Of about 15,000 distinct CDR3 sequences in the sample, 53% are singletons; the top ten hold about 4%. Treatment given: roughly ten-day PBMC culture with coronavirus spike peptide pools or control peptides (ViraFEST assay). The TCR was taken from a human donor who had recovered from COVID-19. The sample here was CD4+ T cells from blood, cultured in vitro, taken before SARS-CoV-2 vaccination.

CDR3: CASSYSRGDRAISETQYF. DNA of the CDR3: TGTGCCAGCAGTTACTCGAGGGGGGACAGGGCGATATCAGAGACCCAGTACTTC. This sequence joins TRBV6-2 or TRBV6-3 and TRBJ2-5; TRBD1 agrees at 9 bases. The CDR3 is made up of 18 amino acids. In germline, CDR1 is MNHEY, CDR2 SVGEGT. The V gene end was trimmed by 0 bases and the J gene end by 4 bases; junction bases not matched to a gene: 12.